Presented here are 12 T cell receptor beta chains from one specimen sequenced in a study of beta chain features in type 1 diabetes. Expressed TCRB transcripts were sequenced because the isolated RNA had all been reverse transcribed beforehand. Here immunoSEQ multiplex PCR was the method, and the copy in TCRdb shows in-frame clones only, minus some. Of 330,000 or so clones listed, roughly an eighth are singletons. These TCRs are of unknown antigen specificity. General study points: All four CD4+ subsets of Type 1 diabetes patients contained TCRB CDR3s that were moderately but significantly shorter.

The sample consisted of naive CD4+ T cells from blood. These receptor sequences come from a woman aged 18-29 years with type 1 diabetes.

This clone was counted only a few times. This chain uses TRBV28 with TRBJ2-5, with D perhaps matching TRBD2 (5 bases). Germline V CDR1 and CDR2: MDHEN, SYDVKM. The germline V and J ends were trimmed by 6 bases and 10 bases, with 18 bases remaining between them. CDR3 length: 13 residues. CDR3: CASRVDTPGDQYF. In DNA, the CDR3 is TGTGCCAGCAGAGTAGACACCCCCGGGGACCAGTACTTC.

This rearrangement joins TRBV7-9 to TRBJ2-6; D not resolved. This CDR3 is 14 amino acids long. Germline CDR1 is SEHNR and CDR2 is FQNEAQ (reference sequence). Trimming left V 2 bases short and J 2 bases short, with 4 bases between. CDR3 sequence reads: CASSLTAGANVLTF. DNA of the CDR3: TGTGCCAGCAGCTTAACTGCTGGGGCCAACGTCCTGACTTTC.

This clone turned up a few times. The chain carries TRBV5-1 and TRBJ1-6; 7 bases align to TRBD1. After removal of 0 bases from V and 7 bases from J, the junction contained 4 bases not matched to a gene. This CDR3 spans 15 amino acids. Germline CDR1 SGHRS, CDR2 YFSETQ. In nucleotides, the CDR3 is TGCGCCAGCAGCTTGGACAGGGACAGCAATTCACCCCTCCACTTT. Translated, it gives CASSLDRDSNSPLHF. Filled out from reference TRBV5-1 and TRBJ1-6, the complete variable domain reads KAGVTQTPRYLIKTRGQQVTLSCSPISGHRSVSWYQQTPGQGLQFLFEYFSETQRNKGNFPGRFSGRQFSNSRSEMNVSTLELGDSALYLCASSLDRDSNSPLHFGNGTRLTVT.

This clone occurred a few times. The J gene is TRBJ1-5, the V gene TRBV5-1; weak D call: TRBD1 (6 bases). Germline V CDR1 and CDR2: SGHRS, YFSETQ. The germline V and J ends were trimmed by 3 bases and 5 bases, with 9 bases remaining between them. The CDR3 is made up of 13 amino acids. The CDR3 DNA is TGCGCCAGCAGCTCAGGGGTTGATCAGCCCCAGCATTTT. Its protein product is CASSSGVDQPQHF. Looking up the rest from reference TRBV5-1 and TRBJ1-5 gives the full variable domain: KAGVTQTPRYLIKTRGQQVTLSCSPISGHRSVSWYQQTPGQGLQFLFEYFSETQRNKGNFPGRFSGRQFSNSRSEMNVSTLELGDSALYLCASSSGVDQPQHFGDGTRLSIL.

CDR3 bases: TGTGCCAGCAGTTGGGACTACAGCGAGCAGTACTTC. As protein: CASSWDYSEQYF. J is TRBJ2-7 and V is TRBV28; 7 bases align to TRBD2. The CDR3 is 12 amino acids. Germline V lookup: CDR1 MDHEN, CDR2 SYDVKM. After removal of 4 bases from V and 6 bases from J, the junction contained 3 bases not matched to a gene. Full variable domain (missing parts from reference TRBV28 and TRBJ2-7): DVKVTQSSRYLVKRTGEKVFLECVQDMDHENMFWYRQDPGLGLRLIYFSYDVKMKEKGDIPEGYSVSREKKERFSLILESASTNQTSMYLCASSWDYSEQYFGPGTRLTVT.

V usage is TRBV7-6 and J usage is TRBJ2-2; 12 positions match TRBD2. The CDR3 loop spans 16 amino acids. J was trimmed by 4 bases and V by 2 bases; bases with no gene match: 2. Germline CDR1 is SGHVS and CDR2 is FNYEAQ. The CDR3 protein is CASSLMTSGGTGELFF. The CDR3 nucleotides are TGTGCCAGCAGCTTAATGACTAGCGGGGGCACCGGGGAGCTGTTTTTT.

This clone showed up just a few times. The chain links TRBV19 to TRBJ2-1, with D unclear. The CDR3 totals 17 residues. V lost 3 bases and J lost 0, with 15 bases in between. Germline V gene data show CDR1 as LNHDA and CDR2 as SQIVND (reference sequence). The CDR3: CASSMGRLKSSYNEQFF. Written as DNA, the CDR3 is TGTGCCAGTAGTATGGGTCGACTGAAGAGCTCCTACAATGAGCAGTTCTTC.

This clone was observed a few times. The rearrangement uses TRBV9 and TRBJ2-2; 10 bases line up with TRBD1. The CDR3 consists of 17 residues. V trimming: 4 bases; J trimming: 3 bases; junction bases outside the gene matches: 9. Looked up from germline, CDR1 is SGDLS and CDR2 is YYNGEE. CDR3 residues: CASSPRTGGKDTGELFF. For the CDR3, the DNA is TGTGCCAGCAGCCCCAGGACAGGGGGTAAGGACACCGGGGAGCTGTTTTTT. Complete variable domain (other parts from reference TRBV9 and TRBJ2-2): DSGVTQTPKHLITATGQRVTLRCSPRSGDLSVYWYQQSLDQGLQFLIQYYNGEERAKGNILERFSAQQFPDLHSELNLSSLELGDSALYFCASSPRTGGKDTGELFFGEGSRLTVL.

The table lists this clone with a few counts. The rearrangement uses TRBV5-6 and TRBJ2-5; weak D call: TRBD1 (5 bases). Germline CDR1 reads SGHDT; CDR2 reads YYEEEE. The V and J ends lost 3 bases and 0 bases respectively, with 18 bases between them. This CDR3 region has 17 residues. The CDR3 loop reads CASSWGPTPLYQETQYF. CDR3 nucleotide sequence: TGTGCCAGCAGCTGGGGCCCCACACCCCTGTACCAAGAGACCCAGTACTTC. Filled out from reference TRBV5-6 and TRBJ2-5, the complete variable domain reads DAGVTQSPTHLIKTRGQQVTLRCSPKSGHDTVSWYQQALGQGPQFIFQYYEEEERQRGNFPDRFSGHQFPNYSSELNVNALLLGDSALYLCASSWGPTPLYQETQYFGPGTRLLVL.

This clone was recorded a few times. The chain links TRBV11-2 to TRBJ2-1, with D perhaps matching TRBD2 (5 bases). Trimming took 4 bases from V and 3 from J, leaving 13 bases between them. The V gene's germline CDR1 is SGHAT and CDR2 FQNNGV. The CDR3 runs 15 residues. CDR3 loop: CASSSLATDYNEQFF. CDR3 nucleotide sequence: TGTGCCAGCAGCTCCTTAGCGACCGACTACAATGAGCAGTTCTTC.

This rearrangement joins TRBV7-9 to TRBJ1-2; 7 bases align to TRBD1. Germline V CDR1 and CDR2: SEHNR, FQNEAQ (reference sequence). CDR3 length equals 13 residues. Trimming cost V 6 bases and J 4 bases; bases outside gene matches: 5. CDR3 bases: TGTGCCAGCAGTCTGCGGGACAGCTATGGCTACACCTTC. Its protein is CASSLRDSYGYTF.

The V and J genes are TRBV30 and TRBJ2-3, with 11 bases aligning to TRBD1. The CDR3 has 16 residues. From germline, CDR1 is GTSNPN and CDR2 SVGIG (reference sequence). The junction had 9 bases not matched to a gene; V was cut back by 5 bases and J by 2 bases. The DNA for the CDR3 is TGTGCCTGGGGAGTGGGGACAGGGGGGTCCACAGATACGCAGTATTTT. The encoded protein is CAWGVGTGGSTDTQYF.